A single sample is the source of the 13 T cell receptor beta chains below, sequenced in a study of T-cell reconstitution after alpha-beta-depleted transplantation in children. Construction of the TCRbeta library involved unique molecular identifiers. MiXCR was run by TCRdb on the PCR reads, yielding one entry per CDR3 protein. Counted here are more than 550,000 distinct CDR3 sequences, 10% occurring once; the ten biggest clones make up approximately 4.1%. Sequencing was performed on PBMCs from the stem cell graft donor, taken from the stem cell graft. These receptor sequences come from a human donor who donated a stem cell graft to a child with acute myeloid leukemia.

In its sample, this clonotype was seen many times. The chain carries TRBV6-5 and TRBJ1-1; D remains ambiguous. Germline V CDR1 and CDR2: MNHEY, SVGAGI. This CDR3 is 14 amino acids long. Deletions cut 7 bases from V and 7 bases from J, with 19 bases between. CDR3 residues: CASNRVQDGSEAFF. CDR3 bases: TGTGCCAGCAATCGGGTTCAGGACGGGAGTGAAGCTTTCTTT.

Many counts were recorded for this clonotype. This chain connects TRBV12-3 or TRBV12-4 to TRBJ2-3, with 11 bases identical to TRBD2. The CDR3 spans 15 residues. Unmatched junction bases numbered 6, after V lost 4 bases and J lost 6 bases. CDR3 residues: CASSSTSGTKDTQYF. CDR3 DNA sequence: TGTGCCAGCAGTTCGACTAGCGGGACCAAGGATACGCAGTATTTT.

In its sample, this clonotype was seen many times. The chain employs TRBV12-3 or TRBV12-4 and TRBJ2-7; TRBD1 matches at 9 bases. J gave up 3 bases and V 2 bases, and 5 bases lay outside the gene matches. The CDR3 sequence is 15 residues long. CDR3 loop: CASSLTSGQGYEQYF. The CDR3 coding sequence is TGTGCCAGCAGTTTAACTTCGGGACAGGGCTACGAGCAGTACTTC.

The chain is built from TRBV4-3 and TRBJ2-7; D unclear. The V and J ends lost 1 base and 3 bases respectively, with 16 bases between them. From germline, CDR1 is LGHNA and CDR2 YSLEER. The CDR3 is 16 amino acids. This CDR3 reads CASSQAFSLGNYEQYF. The CDR3, as DNA: TGCGCCAGCAGCCAAGCCTTTTCGCTAGGGAACTACGAGCAGTACTTC.

The V gene is TRBV12-3 or TRBV12-4, the J gene TRBJ2-1; 9 positions agree with TRBD2. J gave up 5 bases and V 6 bases, and 8 bases lay outside the gene matches. This CDR3 is built from 15 residues. In DNA, the CDR3 is TGTGCCAGCAGCCGACTAGCGGATTTAAACAATGAGCAGTTCTTC. It is translated as CASSRLADLNNEQFF.

This clonotype has a count of ten or more. V usage is TRBV20-1 and J usage is TRBJ2-7; 7 nucleotides line up with TRBD2. The germline CDR1 and CDR2 sequences are DFQATT and SNEGSKA (reference sequence). The CDR3 has 16 residues. J lost 3 bases, V lost 6 bases, and 17 bases had no gene match. The DNA of the CDR3 is TGCAGTGCCGGAGTAGGGGAGGCTAGCGGTAGCTACGAGCAGTACTTC. Amino acid sequence: CSAGVGEASGSYEQYF.

This clonotype was counted ten times or more. The chain recombines TRBV7-3 with TRBJ2-1, with TRBD2 identical over 11 bases. The CDR3 consists of 15 residues. Germline V gene data show CDR1 as SGHTA and CDR2 as FQGTGA. Losses at the gene ends were 5 bases for V and 5 bases for J; bases not matched to a gene: 5. CDR3 protein: CASSQGLAGHNEQFF. The CDR3 nucleotides are TGTGCCAGCAGCCAAGGACTAGCGGGTCACAATGAGCAGTTCTTC.

This clonotype was counted many times. This chain uses TRBV7-9 with TRBJ2-3; 11 bases are shared with TRBD2. The germline CDR1 and CDR2 sequences are SEHNR and FQNEAQ (reference sequence). The CDR3 covers 16 residues. V shed 4 bases and J 2 bases; nucleotides not matched to a gene: 5. The DNA for the CDR3 is TGTGCCAGCAGCTACTTAGCGGGAGGGGACACAGATACGCAGTATTTT. Translating it yields CASSYLAGGDTDTQYF.

The rearrangement joins TRBV6-5 to TRBJ2-7, with D unclear. CDR1 and CDR2 from the germline V gene are MNHEY and SVGAGI. The CDR3 runs to 15 residues. V shed 0 bases and J shed 2 bases, with 11 bases lying between them. CDR3 residues: CASSYSGLITYEQYF. The CDR3 DNA is TGTGCCAGCAGTTACTCGGGCCTAATAACCTACGAGCAGTACTTC.

This clonotype was seen many times. The chain has TRBV7-9 and TRBJ2-2; unclear D gene. V was trimmed by 6 bases and J by 1 base, leaving 12 bases between them. Germline CDR1 SEHNR, CDR2 FQNEAQ (reference sequence). The CDR3 is made up of 15 amino acids. In DNA, the CDR3 is TGTGCCAGCAGACGAGCTTCTATGAACACCGGGGAGCTGTTTTTT. This gives the protein CASRRASMNTGELFF.

This clonotype showed up just once. V is TRBV20-1 and J is TRBJ1-1; 9 bases are shared with TRBD1. Trimming removed 0 bases from V and 5 bases from J; junction bases left unmatched: 7. Germline lookup yields CDR1 DFQATT and CDR2 SNEGSKA (reference sequence). CDR3 size: 15 residues. This CDR3 reads CSARDSGTGRTEAFF. The DNA for the CDR3 is TGCAGTGCTAGAGATTCAGGGACAGGGCGAACTGAAGCTTTCTTT.

This clonotype was seen ten or more times. The chain employs TRBV29-1 and TRBJ2-3; 11 nucleotides align to TRBD2. Germline CDR1 SQVTM, CDR2 ANQGSEA. This CDR3 contains 15 residues. J gave up 5 bases and V 1 base, and 5 bases lay outside the gene matches. Here the CDR3 DNA reads TGCAGCGTTGAAGGTCTAGCGGGAGGTGGAGATACGCAGTATTTT. Translating it yields CSVEGLAGGGDTQYF.

This clonotype was detected many times. This chain links TRBV6-5 with TRBJ2-7, with D tentatively TRBD1 (6 bases). Deletions cut 6 bases from V and 4 bases from J, with 16 bases between. The CDR3 length is 14 residues. Germline V gives CDR1 MNHEY, CDR2 SVGAGI. CDR3 loop: CASRSTGSLYEQYF. The CDR3 region has the DNA TGTGCCAGCAGGTCGACAGGTAGCCTTTACGAGCAGTACTTC.